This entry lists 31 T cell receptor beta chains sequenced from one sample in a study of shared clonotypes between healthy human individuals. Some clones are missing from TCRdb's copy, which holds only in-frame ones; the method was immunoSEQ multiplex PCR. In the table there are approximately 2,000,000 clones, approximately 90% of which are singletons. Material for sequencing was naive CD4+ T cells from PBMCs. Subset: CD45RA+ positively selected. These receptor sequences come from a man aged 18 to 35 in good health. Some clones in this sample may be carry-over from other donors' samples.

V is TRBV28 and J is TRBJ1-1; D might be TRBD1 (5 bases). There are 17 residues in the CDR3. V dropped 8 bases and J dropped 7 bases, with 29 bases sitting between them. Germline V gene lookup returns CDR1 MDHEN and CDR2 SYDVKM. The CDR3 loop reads CASLSGGKGRAFFEAFF. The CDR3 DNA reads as TGTGCCAGCCTAAGTGGGGGAAAGGGCAGGGCTTTCTTTGAAGCTTTCTTT. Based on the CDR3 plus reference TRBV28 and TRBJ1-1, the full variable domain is DVKVTQSSRYLVKRTGEKVFLECVQDMDHENMFWYRQDPGLGLRLIYFSYDVKMKEKGDIPEGYSVSREKKERFSLILESASTNQTSMYLCASLSGGKGRAFFEAFFGQGTRLTVV.

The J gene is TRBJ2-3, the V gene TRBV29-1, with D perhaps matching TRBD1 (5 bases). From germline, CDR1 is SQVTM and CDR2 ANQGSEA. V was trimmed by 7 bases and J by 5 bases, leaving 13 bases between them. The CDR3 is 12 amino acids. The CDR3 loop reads CSADTQGDTQYF. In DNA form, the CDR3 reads TGCAGCGCGGACACCCAGGGAGATACGCAGTATTTT.

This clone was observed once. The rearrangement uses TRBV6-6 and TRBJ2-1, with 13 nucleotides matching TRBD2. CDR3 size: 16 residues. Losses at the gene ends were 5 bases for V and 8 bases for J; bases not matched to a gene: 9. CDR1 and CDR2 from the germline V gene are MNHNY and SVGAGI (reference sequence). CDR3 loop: CASSTTSGRPEDEQFF. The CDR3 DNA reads TGTGCCAGCAGTACGACTAGCGGGAGGCCCGAGGATGAGCAGTTCTTC.

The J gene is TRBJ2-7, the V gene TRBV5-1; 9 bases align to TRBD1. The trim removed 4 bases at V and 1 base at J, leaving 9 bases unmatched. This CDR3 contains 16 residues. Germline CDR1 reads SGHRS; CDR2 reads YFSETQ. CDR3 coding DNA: TGCGCCAGCAGCACCGGGACAGGGCCACTTTCCTACGAGCAGTACTTC. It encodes CASSTGTGPLSYEQYF.

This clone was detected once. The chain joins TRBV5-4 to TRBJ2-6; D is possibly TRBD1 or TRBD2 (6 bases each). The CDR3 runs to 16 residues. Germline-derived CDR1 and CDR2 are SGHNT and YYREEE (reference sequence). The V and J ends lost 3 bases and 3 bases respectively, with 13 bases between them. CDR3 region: CASSSIGGLGANVLTF. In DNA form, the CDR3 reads TGTGCCAGCAGCTCCATCGGGGGCCTTGGGGCCAACGTCCTGACTTTC.

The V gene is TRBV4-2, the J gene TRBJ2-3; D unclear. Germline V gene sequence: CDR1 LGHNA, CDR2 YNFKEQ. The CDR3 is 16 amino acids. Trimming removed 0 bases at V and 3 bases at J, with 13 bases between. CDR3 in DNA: TGTGCCAGCAGCCAAGAGGAAGGACCCCCGACAGATACGCAGTATTTT. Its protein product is CASSQEEGPPTDTQYF.

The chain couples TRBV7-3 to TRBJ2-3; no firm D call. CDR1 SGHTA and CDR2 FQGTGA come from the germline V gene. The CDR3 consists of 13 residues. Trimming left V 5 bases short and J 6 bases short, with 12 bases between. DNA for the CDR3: TGTGCCAGCAGCCCTCAGATGGGCGATACGCAGTATTTT. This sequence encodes CASSPQMGDTQYF.

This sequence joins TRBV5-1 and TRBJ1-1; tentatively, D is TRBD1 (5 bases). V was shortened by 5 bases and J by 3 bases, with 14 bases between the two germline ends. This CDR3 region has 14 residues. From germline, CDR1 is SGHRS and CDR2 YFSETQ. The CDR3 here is CASSSGFEDTEAFF. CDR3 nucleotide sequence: TGCGCCAGCAGTTCAGGGTTTGAGGACACTGAAGCTTTCTTT.

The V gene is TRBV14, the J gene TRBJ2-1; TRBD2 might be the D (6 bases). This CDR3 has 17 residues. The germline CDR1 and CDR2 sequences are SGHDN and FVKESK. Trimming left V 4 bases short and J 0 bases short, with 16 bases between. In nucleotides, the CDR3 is TGTGCCAGCAGCCGACCGGGAGCAATGAGCTCCTACAATGAGCAGTTCTTC. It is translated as CASSRPGAMSSYNEQFF. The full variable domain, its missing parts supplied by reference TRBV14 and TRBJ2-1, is EAGVTQFPSHSVIEKGQTVTLRCDPISGHDNLYWYRRVMGKEIKFLLHFVKESKQDESGMPNNRFLAERTGGTYSTLKVQPAELEDSGVYFCASSRPGAMSSYNEQFFGPGTRLTVL.

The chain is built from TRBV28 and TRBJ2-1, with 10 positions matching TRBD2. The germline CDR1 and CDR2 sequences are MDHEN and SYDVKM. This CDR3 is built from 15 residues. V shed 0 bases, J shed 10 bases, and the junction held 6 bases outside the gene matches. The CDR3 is CASSLWRAGGLEQFF. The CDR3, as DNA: TGTGCCAGCAGTTTATGGCGAGCGGGAGGGTTGGAGCAGTTCTTC.

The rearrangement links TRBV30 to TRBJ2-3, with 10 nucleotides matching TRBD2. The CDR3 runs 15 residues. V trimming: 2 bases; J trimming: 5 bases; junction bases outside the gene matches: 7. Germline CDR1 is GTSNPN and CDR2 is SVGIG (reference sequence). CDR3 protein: CAWSPFLAGVDTQYF. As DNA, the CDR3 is TGTGCCTGGAGTCCGTTTCTAGCGGGAGTAGATACGCAGTATTTT. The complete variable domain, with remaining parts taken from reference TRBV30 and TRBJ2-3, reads SQTIHQWPATLVQPVGSPLSLECTVEGTSNPNLYWYRQAAGRGLQLLFYSVGIGQISSEVPQNLSASRPQDRQFILSSKKLLLSDSGFYLCAWSPFLAGVDTQYFGPGTRLTVL.

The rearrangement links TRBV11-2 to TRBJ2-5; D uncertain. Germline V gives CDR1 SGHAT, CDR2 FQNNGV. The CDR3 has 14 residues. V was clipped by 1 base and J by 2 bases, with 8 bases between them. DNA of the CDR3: TGTGCCAGCAGCTTAGGAGTACTACAAGAGACCCAGTACTTC. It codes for CASSLGVLQETQYF.

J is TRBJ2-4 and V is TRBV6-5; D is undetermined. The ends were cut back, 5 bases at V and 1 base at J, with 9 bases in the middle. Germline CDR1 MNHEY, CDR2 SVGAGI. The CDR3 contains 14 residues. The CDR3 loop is CASSNTEAKNIQYF. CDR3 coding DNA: TGTGCCAGCAGTAACACCGAGGCCAAAAACATTCAGTACTTC.

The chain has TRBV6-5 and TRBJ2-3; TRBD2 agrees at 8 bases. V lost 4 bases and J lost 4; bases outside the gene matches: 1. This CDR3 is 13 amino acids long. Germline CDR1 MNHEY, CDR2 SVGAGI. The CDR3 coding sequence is TGTGCCAGCAGTTCCGGGGGGGCAGATACGCAGTATTTT. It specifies CASSSGGADTQYF.

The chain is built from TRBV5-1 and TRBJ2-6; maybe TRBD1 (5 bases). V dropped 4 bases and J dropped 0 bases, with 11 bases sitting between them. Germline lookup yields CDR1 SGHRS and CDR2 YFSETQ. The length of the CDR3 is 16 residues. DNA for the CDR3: TGCGCCAGCAGCCCTCGTGGGGCCTCTGGGGCCAACGTCCTGACTTTC. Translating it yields CASSPRGASGANVLTF. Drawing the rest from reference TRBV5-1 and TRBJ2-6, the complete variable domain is KAGVTQTPRYLIKTRGQQVTLSCSPISGHRSVSWYQQTPGQGLQFLFEYFSETQRNKGNFPGRFSGRQFSNSRSEMNVSTLELGDSALYLCASSPRGASGANVLTFGAGSRLTVL.

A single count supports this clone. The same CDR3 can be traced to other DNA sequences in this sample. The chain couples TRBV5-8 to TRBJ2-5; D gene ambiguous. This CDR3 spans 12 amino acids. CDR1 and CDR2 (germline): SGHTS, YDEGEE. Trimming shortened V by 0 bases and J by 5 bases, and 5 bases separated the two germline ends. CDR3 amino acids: CASSLAWETQYF. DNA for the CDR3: TGTGCCAGCAGCTTGGCGTGGGAGACCCAGTACTTC.

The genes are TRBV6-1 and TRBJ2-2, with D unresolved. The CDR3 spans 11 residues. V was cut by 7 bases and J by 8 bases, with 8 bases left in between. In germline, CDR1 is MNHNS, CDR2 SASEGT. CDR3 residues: CASTSFGELFF. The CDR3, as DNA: TGTGCCAGCACCTCTTTTGGGGAGCTGTTTTTT.

This CDR3 is CASSIDSGRSSYEQYF. CDR3 DNA sequence: TGTGCCAGTAGTATAGATAGCGGGAGATCCTCCTACGAGCAGTACTTC. The chain links TRBV19 to TRBJ2-7; TRBD2 matches 9 bases. The germline gives CDR1 LNHDA, CDR2 SQIVND (reference sequence). The CDR3 extends over 16 amino acids. After removal of 0 bases from V and 0 bases from J, the junction contained 3 bases not matched to a gene.

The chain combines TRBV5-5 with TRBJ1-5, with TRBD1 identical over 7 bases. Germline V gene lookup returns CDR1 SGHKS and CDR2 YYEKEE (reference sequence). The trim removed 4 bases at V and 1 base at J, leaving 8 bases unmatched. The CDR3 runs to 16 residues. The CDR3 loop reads CASSATGTESNQPQHF. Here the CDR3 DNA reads TGTGCCAGCAGCGCGACAGGGACGGAGAGCAATCAGCCCCAGCATTTT.

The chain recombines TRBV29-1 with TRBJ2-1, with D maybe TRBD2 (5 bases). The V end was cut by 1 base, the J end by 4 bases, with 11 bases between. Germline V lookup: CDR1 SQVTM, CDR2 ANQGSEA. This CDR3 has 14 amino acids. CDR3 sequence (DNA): TGCAGCGTTGAAGGAGCGGAAAAGTACAATGAGCAGTTCTTC. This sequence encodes CSVEGAEKYNEQFF.

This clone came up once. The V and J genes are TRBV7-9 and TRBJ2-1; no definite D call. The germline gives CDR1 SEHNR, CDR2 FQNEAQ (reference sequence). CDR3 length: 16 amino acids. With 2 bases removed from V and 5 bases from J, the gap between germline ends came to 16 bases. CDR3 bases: TGTGCCAGCAGCTTATTTAGCCTGAATTTAAACAATGAGCAGTTCTTC. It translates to CASSLFSLNLNNEQFF.

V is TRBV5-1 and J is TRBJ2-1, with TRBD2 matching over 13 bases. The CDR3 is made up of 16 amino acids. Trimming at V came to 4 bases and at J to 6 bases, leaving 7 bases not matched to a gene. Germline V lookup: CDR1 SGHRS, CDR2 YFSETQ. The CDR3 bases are TGCGCCAGCAGCCGCTTACTAGCGGGAGGGCCCAATGAGCAGTTCTTC. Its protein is CASSRLLAGGPNEQFF.

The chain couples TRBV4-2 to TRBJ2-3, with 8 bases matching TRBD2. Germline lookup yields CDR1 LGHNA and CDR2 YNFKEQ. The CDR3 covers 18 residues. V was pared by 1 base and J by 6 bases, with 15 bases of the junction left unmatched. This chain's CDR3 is CASSQGEVAGGPLDTQYF. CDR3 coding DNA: TGTGCCAGCAGCCAAGGAGAAGTGGCGGGAGGCCCCTTGGATACGCAGTATTTT.

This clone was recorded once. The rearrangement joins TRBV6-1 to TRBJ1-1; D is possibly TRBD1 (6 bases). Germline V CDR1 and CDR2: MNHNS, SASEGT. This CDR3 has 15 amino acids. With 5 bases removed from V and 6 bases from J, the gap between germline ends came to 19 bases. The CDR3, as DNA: TGTGCCAGCAGTCCCCGTCAGGGGCGGTGGGCTGAAGCTTTCTTT. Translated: CASSPRQGRWAEAFF.

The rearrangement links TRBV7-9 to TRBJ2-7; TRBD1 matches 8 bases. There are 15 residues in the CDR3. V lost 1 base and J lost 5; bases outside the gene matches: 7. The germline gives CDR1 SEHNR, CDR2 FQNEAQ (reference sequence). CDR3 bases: TGTGCCAGCAGCTTAGGATTGACAGGGGTCGACGAGCAGTACTTC. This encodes CASSLGLTGVDEQYF. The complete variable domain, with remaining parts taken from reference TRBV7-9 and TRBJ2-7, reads DTGVSQNPRHKITKRGQNVTFRCDPISEHNRLYWYRQTLGQGPEFLTYFQNEAQLEKSRLLSDRFSAERPKGSFSTLEIQRTEQGDSAMYLCASSLGLTGVDEQYFGPGTRLTVT.

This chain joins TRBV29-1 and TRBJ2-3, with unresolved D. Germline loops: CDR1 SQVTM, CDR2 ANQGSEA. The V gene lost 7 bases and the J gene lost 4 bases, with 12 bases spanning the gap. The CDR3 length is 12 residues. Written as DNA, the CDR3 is TGCAGCGCCAAAGACGGGTCAGATACGCAGTATTTT. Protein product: CSAKDGSDTQYF.

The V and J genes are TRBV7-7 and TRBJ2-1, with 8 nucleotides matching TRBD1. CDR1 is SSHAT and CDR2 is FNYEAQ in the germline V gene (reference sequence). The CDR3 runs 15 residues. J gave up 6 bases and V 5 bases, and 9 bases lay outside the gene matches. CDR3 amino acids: CASSQTGARFNEQFF. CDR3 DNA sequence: TGTGCCAGCAGCCAGACAGGGGCCCGTTTCAATGAGCAGTTCTTC. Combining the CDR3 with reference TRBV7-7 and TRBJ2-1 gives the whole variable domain GAGVSQSPRYKVTKRGQDVTLRCDPISSHATLYWYQQALGQGPEFLTYFNYEAQPDKSGLPSDRFSAERPEGSISTLTIQRTEQRDSAMYRCASSQTGARFNEQFFGPGTRLTVL.

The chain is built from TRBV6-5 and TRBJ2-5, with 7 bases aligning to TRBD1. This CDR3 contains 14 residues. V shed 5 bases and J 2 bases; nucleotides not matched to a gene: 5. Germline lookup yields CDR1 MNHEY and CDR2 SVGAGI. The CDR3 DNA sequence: TGTGCCAGCAGTACCCGGACAGGTCAAGAGACCCAGTACTTC. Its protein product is CASSTRTGQETQYF.

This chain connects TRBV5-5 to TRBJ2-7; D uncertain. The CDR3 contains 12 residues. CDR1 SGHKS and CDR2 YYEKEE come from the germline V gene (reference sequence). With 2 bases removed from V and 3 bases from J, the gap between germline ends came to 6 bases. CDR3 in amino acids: CASSLQSYEQYF. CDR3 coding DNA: TGTGCCAGCAGCTTACAAAGCTACGAGCAGTACTTC.

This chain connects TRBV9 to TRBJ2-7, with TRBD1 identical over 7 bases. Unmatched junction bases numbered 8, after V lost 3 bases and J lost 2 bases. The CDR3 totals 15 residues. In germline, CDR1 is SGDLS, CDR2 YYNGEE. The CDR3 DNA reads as TGTGCCAGCAGCGCCGGACAGGCCCGGACCTACGAGCAGTACTTC. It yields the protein CASSAGQARTYEQYF.

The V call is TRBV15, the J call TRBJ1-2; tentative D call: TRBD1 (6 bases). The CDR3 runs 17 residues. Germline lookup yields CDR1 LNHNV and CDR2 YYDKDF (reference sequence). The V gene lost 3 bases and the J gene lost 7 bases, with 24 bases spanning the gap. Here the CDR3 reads CATSRGLITGKYGGYTF. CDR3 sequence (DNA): TGTGCCACCAGCAGGGGACTGATTACAGGGAAGTATGGTGGCTACACCTTC.